These 25 T cell receptor beta chains were sequenced from one sample in a study of shared clonotypes between healthy human individuals. Sequencing was performed with immunoSEQ multiplex PCR; in TCRdb, only in-frame clones are kept and a portion is missing. The profile covers fewer than 650,000 clones, with 60% to 85% appearing a single time and 10% to 15% taken by the ten largest. Sequencing was carried out using PBMCs. Receptors were obtained from a woman between 40 and 55 years old in good health. Some clones in this sample may be carry-over from other donors' samples.

The chain is built from TRBV18 and TRBJ2-5; a possible D gene is TRBD1 (6 bases). Trimming shortened V by 2 bases and J by 5 bases, and 15 bases separated the two germline ends. Germline CDR1 and CDR2: KGHSH and LQKENI. The CDR3 runs to 15 residues. The CDR3, as DNA: TGTGCCAGCTCACCAAGCCAGGGGATAGGGGAGACCCAGTACTTC. It encodes CASSPSQGIGETQYF.

Concerning this clone itself: The identical CDR3 is also encoded by other nucleotide sequences in the sample. The chain couples TRBV28 to TRBJ2-7; TRBD2 agrees at 13 bases. Trimming cost V 9 bases and J 0 bases; bases outside gene matches: 8. The CDR3 length is 16 residues. The germline gives CDR1 MDHEN, CDR2 SYDVKM. The CDR3 nucleotides are TGTGCCAGTCAGACTAGCGGGAGGCGAAGCTCCTACGAGCAGTACTTC. This gives the protein CASQTSGRRSSYEQYF.

This clone was picked up one time. Other DNA sequences in the sample encode the same CDR3. The CDR3 DNA sequence: TGTGCCAGCAGTTTTCTAATTAGGCACGAGCAGTACTTC. Protein: CASSFLIRHEQYF. This sequence joins TRBV28 and TRBJ2-7, with D uncertain. V lost 3 bases to trimming and J lost 5 bases, with 11 bases between them. Germline V gene sequence: CDR1 MDHEN, CDR2 SYDVKM. The CDR3 sequence is 13 residues long.

This clone occurred once. A much larger clone differs by one base, so this may be a read error. The chain couples TRBV28 to TRBJ1-1, with TRBD1 matching over 10 bases. CDR1 MDHEN and CDR2 SYDVKM come from the germline V gene. The CDR3 totals 16 residues. This CDR3 is CDSPPRDRGLNTEAFF. The CDR3 DNA sequence: TGTGACAGCCCACCCAGGGACAGGGGTCTTAACACTGAAGCTTTCTTT. The full variable domain, with the rest looked up from reference TRBV28 and TRBJ1-1, is DVKVTQSSRYLVKRTGEKVFLECVQDMDHENMFWYRQDPGLGLRLIYFSYDVKMKEKGDIPEGYSVSREKKERFSLILESASTNQTSMYLCDSPPRDRGLNTEAFFGQGTRLTVV.

This clone showed up just a few times. This chain uses TRBV29-1 with TRBJ2-1, with a tentative D call TRBD2 (6 bases). V was shortened by 1 base and J by 8 bases, with 9 bases between the two germline ends. The length of the CDR3 is 12 residues. Germline V gene sequence: CDR1 SQVTM, CDR2 ANQGSEA. The DNA of the CDR3 is TGCAGCGTTGAAGGACTAGTTGATGAGCAGTTCTTC. The encoded protein is CSVEGLVDEQFF.

The sample holds one count of this clone. The chain is built from TRBV19 and TRBJ2-7; possible D gene TRBD1, 5 bases. CDR3 length: 15 amino acids. Germline values: CDR1 LNHDA, CDR2 SQIVND (reference sequence). Trimming removed 5 bases from V and 2 bases from J, with 16 bases in between. As DNA, the CDR3 is TGTGCCAGTAGTCCCTCCAGACAGCGAGCCTACGAGCAGTACTTC. It yields the protein CASSPSRQRAYEQYF.

Comment on this clone: Other DNA sequences within the sample encode an identical CDR3. The rearrangement joins TRBV7-9 to TRBJ2-3; no definite D call. The CDR3 has 14 residues. The V gene's germline CDR1 is SEHNR and CDR2 FQNEAQ (reference sequence). Trimming shortened V by 5 bases and J by 0 bases, and 9 bases separated the two germline ends. As DNA, the CDR3 is TGTGCCAGCAGCCCGTCCGGAAGCACAGATACGCAGTATTTT. Translating gives CASSPSGSTDTQYF.

This clone was recorded many times. The sample holds other DNA sequences that translate to the same CDR3. The V call is TRBV30, the J call TRBJ1-1; D perhaps matches TRBD1 (5 bases). CDR3 size: 13 residues. Germline CDR1 and CDR2: GTSNPN and SVGIG (reference sequence). V was trimmed by 2 bases and J by 2 bases, leaving 9 bases between them. CDR3 coding DNA: TGTGCCTGGAGTCCGGGACGTAACACTGAAGCTTTCTTT. Protein sequence: CAWSPGRNTEAFF. Supplemented by reference TRBV30 and TRBJ1-1, the full variable domain reads SQTIHQWPATLVQPVGSPLSLECTVEGTSNPNLYWYRQAAGRGLQLLFYSVGIGQISSEVPQNLSASRPQDRQFILSSKKLLLSDSGFYLCAWSPGRNTEAFFGQGTRLTVV.

This chain connects TRBV19 to TRBJ1-5; D is unresolved. The germline gives CDR1 LNHDA, CDR2 SQIVND (reference sequence). Trimming took 0 bases from V and 3 from J, leaving 3 bases between them. This CDR3 contains 13 residues. The CDR3 spells CASSIENNQPQHF. The CDR3 DNA follows: TGTGCCAGTAGTATAGAGAACAATCAGCCCCAGCATTTT.

This clone turned up a few times. V is TRBV28 and J is TRBJ1-1; D is unresolved. Deletions cut 7 bases from V and 0 bases from J, with 12 bases between. The CDR3 length is 14 residues. Germline V gives CDR1 MDHEN, CDR2 SYDVKM. Here the CDR3 DNA reads TGTGCCAGCATTGAAGGGCAGATGAACACTGAAGCTTTCTTT. It encodes CASIEGQMNTEAFF.

The chain's CDR3 is CASRWDEGNNQPQHF. Written as DNA, the CDR3 is TGTGCCAGCCGATGGGATGAGGGTAACAATCAGCCCCAGCATTTT. The chain links TRBV2 to TRBJ1-5; D is unresolved. Germline loops: CDR1 SNHLY, CDR2 FYNNEI. The CDR3 covers 15 residues. Trimming removed 8 bases from V and 3 bases from J, with 17 bases in between.

The genes are TRBV30 and TRBJ1-3; D is undetermined. CDR1 and CDR2 (germline): GTSNPN, SVGIG (reference sequence). The CDR3 loop spans 15 amino acids. V lost 1 base and J lost 10, with 20 bases in between. The CDR3 DNA reads as TGTGCCTGGAGTGGCCGAAGGTCAAGAGGCAGTACCATATATTTT. The encoded protein is CAWSGRRSRGSTIYF.

The chain joins TRBV29-1 to TRBJ1-1; TRBD1 agrees at 8 bases. The CDR3 spans 15 residues. From germline, CDR1 is SQVTM and CDR2 ANQGSEA. V lost 6 bases, J lost 0 bases, and 9 bases stayed unmatched. In nucleotides, the CDR3 is TGCAGCGTGTCGGGACAGGATGGGATGAACACTGAAGCTTTCTTT. Its protein is CSVSGQDGMNTEAFF.

This chain uses TRBV2 with TRBJ1-4; the D gene is possibly TRBD1 (5 bases). V lost 6 bases and J 7 bases, leaving 12 bases between the germline ends. CDR1 is SNHLY, CDR2 FYNNEI, per germline. The CDR3 is 13 amino acids. The CDR3 DNA reads as TGTGCCAGCAGCCATGGAGGGGCTGAAAAACTGTTTTTT. Its protein is CASSHGGAEKLFF. Combining the CDR3 with reference TRBV2 and TRBJ1-4 gives the whole variable domain EPEVTQTPSHQVTQMGQEVILRCVPISNHLYFYWYRQILGQKVEFLVSFYNNEISEKSEIFDDQFSVERPDGSNFTLKIRSTKLEDSAMYFCASSHGGAEKLFFGSGTQLSVL.

This clone was seen a single time. The chain has TRBV7-2 and TRBJ2-7; D is possibly TRBD1 (6 bases). Germline loops: CDR1 SGHTA, CDR2 FQGNSA. Trimming stripped 6 bases from V and 5 bases from J, with 11 bases between. The CDR3 contains 12 residues. CDR3 protein: CASRGASDEQYF. The CDR3 DNA is TGTGCCAGCAGGGGGGCCTCGGACGAGCAGTACTTC.

With regard to this clone: A far larger clone differs by one base, so this is likely a read error. The rearrangement uses TRBV4-3 and TRBJ2-3; the match to TRBD2 covers 8 bases. CDR3 length: 14 residues. Looked up from germline, CDR1 is LGHNA and CDR2 is YSLEER. CDR3 DNA: TGCGCCAGCAGCCAGGGACTAGAGGCAGATACGCGGTATTTT. Translated: CASSQGLEADTRYF.

As regards this clone: The sample has other DNA sequences that encode this CDR3 too. The chain joins TRBV5-1 to TRBJ2-3; D is unclear. The germline V gene has CDR1 SGHRS and CDR2 YFSETQ. V lost 4 bases, J lost 1 base, and 7 bases lay in between. This CDR3 has 13 amino acids. The CDR3 bases are TGCGCCAGCAGCGGCCAGGGCACAGATACGCAGTATTTT. Its protein is CASSGQGTDTQYF.

This clone appeared a single time. V gene TRBV7-8 combines with J gene TRBJ1-2; TRBD1 might be the D (5 bases). The CDR3 extends over 15 amino acids. Per the germline V gene, CDR1 is SGHVS and CDR2 is FQNEAQ. The V and J ends lost 1 base and 5 bases respectively, with 14 bases between them. CDR3 amino acids: CASSLDPGDRYGYTF. Written as DNA, the CDR3 is TGTGCCAGCAGCTTAGACCCGGGGGATCGGTATGGCTACACCTTC. Based on the CDR3 plus reference TRBV7-8 and TRBJ1-2, the full variable domain is GAGVSQSPRYKVAKRGQDVALRCDPISGHVSLFWYQQALGQGPEFLTYFQNEAQLDKSGLPSDRFFAERPEGSVSTLKIQRTQQEDSAVYLCASSLDPGDRYGYTFGSGTRLTVV.

This clone was recorded many times. CDR3 bases: TGTGCCAGCAGCCCAGAGGGGGCTCTCTACAATGAGCAGTTCTTC. Protein product: CASSPEGALYNEQFF. This chain links TRBV5-5 with TRBJ2-1; 7 bases match TRBD1. There are 15 residues in the CDR3. The J segment lost 3 bases and the V segment lost 4 bases, leaving 7 bases of the junction unmatched. Germline loops: CDR1 SGHKS, CDR2 YYEKEE (reference sequence). The complete variable domain, with remaining parts taken from reference TRBV5-5 and TRBJ2-1, reads DAGVTQSPTHLIKTRGQQVTLRCSPISGHKSVSWYQQVLGQGPQFIFQYYEKEERGRGNFPDRFSARQFPNYSSELNVNALLLGDSALYLCASSPEGALYNEQFFGPGTRLTVL.

The table lists this clone with many counts. The chain has TRBV30 and TRBJ2-5, with unresolved D. The DNA end lines up better with TRBJ2-7; the J call may be wrong. Germline V gives CDR1 GTSNPN, CDR2 SVGIG (reference sequence). The CDR3 has 13 residues. DNA for the CDR3: TGTGCCTGGAGTGTGTCCTTCGAAAGCGAGCAGTACTTC. Translating it yields CAWSVSFESEQYF.

V is TRBV27 and J is TRBJ2-7, with 11 positions matching TRBD2. V lost 6 bases to trimming and J lost 4 bases; unmatched junction nucleotides: 11. There are 16 residues in the CDR3. Germline CDR1 is MNHEY and CDR2 is SMNVEV (reference sequence). The CDR3 DNA sequence: TGTGCCAGCAGAGGACTAGCGGGTCCCCGGGATTACGAGCAGTACTTC. Its translation: CASRGLAGPRDYEQYF.

The gene calls are TRBV6-1 and TRBJ2-1; 12 bases are a match to TRBD2. Trimming at V came to 4 bases and at J to 6 bases, leaving 7 bases not matched to a gene. Per germline, CDR1 MNHNS and CDR2 SASEGT. This CDR3 spans 16 amino acids. The CDR3, as DNA: TGTGCCAGCAGTGTCTCGGGACTAGCGGGCTCCAATGAGCAGTTCTTC. It yields the protein CASSVSGLAGSNEQFF.

The chain employs TRBV29-1 and TRBJ2-7; 7 bases agree with TRBD1. Per germline, CDR1 SQVTM and CDR2 ANQGSEA. The CDR3 has 13 amino acids. V gave up 4 bases and J gave up 0 bases; unmatched junction bases: 3. The CDR3 region is CSVVDRNSYEQYF. CDR3 DNA sequence: TGCAGCGTTGTGGACAGGAACTCCTACGAGCAGTACTTC.

V gene TRBV6-5 combines with J gene TRBJ1-3; D is unresolved. The CDR3 spans 15 residues. V was cut by 5 bases and J by 4 bases, with 15 bases left in between. Looked up from germline, CDR1 is MNHEY and CDR2 is SVGAGI. CDR3 amino acids: CASSQDKFEGNTIYF. CDR3 bases: TGTGCCAGCAGTCAAGACAAATTCGAAGGAAACACCATATATTTT.

The chain employs TRBV9 and TRBJ2-5, with a weak D call TRBD1 (5 bases). Germline V gene data show CDR1 as SGDLS and CDR2 as YYNGEE. Trimming cost V 0 bases and J 5 bases, with 11 bases left between them. There are 14 residues in the CDR3. The CDR3 region is CASSVGWGEETQYF. The CDR3 bases are TGTGCCAGCAGCGTAGGCTGGGGCGAGGAGACCCAGTACTTC.